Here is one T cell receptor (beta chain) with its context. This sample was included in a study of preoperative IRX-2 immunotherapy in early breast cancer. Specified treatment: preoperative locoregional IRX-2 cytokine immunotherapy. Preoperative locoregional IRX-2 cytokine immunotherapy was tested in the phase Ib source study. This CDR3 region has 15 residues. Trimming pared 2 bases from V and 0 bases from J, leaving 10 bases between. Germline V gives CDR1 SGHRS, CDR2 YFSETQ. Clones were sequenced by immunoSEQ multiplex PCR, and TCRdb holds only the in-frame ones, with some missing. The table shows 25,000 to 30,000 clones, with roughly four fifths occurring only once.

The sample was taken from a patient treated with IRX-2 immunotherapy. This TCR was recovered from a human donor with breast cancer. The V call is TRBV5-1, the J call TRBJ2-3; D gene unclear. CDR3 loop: CASSFVGASTDTQYF. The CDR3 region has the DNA TGCGCCAGCAGCTTCGTCGGAGCTAGCACAGATACGCAGTATTTT.